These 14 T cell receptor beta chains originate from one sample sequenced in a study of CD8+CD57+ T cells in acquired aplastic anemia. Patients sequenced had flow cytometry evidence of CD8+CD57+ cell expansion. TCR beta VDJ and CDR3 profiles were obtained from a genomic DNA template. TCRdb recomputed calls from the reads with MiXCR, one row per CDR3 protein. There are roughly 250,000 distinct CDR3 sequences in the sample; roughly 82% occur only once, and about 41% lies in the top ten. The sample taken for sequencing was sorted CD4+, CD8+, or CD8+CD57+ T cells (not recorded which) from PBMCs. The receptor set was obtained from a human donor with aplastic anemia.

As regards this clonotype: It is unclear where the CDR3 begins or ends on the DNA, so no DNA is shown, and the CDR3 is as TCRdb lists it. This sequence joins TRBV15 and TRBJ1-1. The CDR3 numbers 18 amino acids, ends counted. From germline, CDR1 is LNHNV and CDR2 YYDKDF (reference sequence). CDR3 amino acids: CATSRGSSQAAQYFGPCF.

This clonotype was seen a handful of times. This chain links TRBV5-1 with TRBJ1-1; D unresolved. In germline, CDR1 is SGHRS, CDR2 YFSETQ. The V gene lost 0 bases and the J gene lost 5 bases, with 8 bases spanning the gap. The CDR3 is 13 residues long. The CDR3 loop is CASSLGGGTEAFF. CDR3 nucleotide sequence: TGCGCCAGCAGCTTGGGTGGAGGGACTGAAGCTTTCTTT.

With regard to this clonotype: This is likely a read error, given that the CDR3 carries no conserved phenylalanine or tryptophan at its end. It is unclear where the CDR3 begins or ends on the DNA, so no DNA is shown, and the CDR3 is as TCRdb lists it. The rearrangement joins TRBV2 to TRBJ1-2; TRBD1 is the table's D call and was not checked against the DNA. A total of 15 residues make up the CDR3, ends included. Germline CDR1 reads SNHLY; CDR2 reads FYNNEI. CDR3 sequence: CASGDGGTETQDFTP.

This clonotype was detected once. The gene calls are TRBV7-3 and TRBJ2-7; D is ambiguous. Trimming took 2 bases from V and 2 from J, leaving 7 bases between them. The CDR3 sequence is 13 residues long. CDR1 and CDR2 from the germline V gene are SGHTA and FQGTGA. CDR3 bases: TGTGCCAGCAGCTTAGCCCATGCCTACGAGCAGTACTTC. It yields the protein CASSLAHAYEQYF.

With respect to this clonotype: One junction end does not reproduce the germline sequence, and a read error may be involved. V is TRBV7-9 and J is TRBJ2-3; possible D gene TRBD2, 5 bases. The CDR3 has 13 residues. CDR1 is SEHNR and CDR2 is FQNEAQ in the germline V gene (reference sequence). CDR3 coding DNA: TGTGCCAGCAGAGAGGGTTATATGAACACTGAAGCTTTC. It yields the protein CASREGYMNTEAF.

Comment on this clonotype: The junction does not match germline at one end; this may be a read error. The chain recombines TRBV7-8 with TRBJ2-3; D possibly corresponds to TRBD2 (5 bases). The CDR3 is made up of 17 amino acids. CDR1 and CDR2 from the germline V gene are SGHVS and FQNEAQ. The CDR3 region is CASRLAQLPASTYTQYF. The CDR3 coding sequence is TGTGCCAGCAGGTTAGCGCAATTACCCGCTAGCACATATACGCAGTATTTT. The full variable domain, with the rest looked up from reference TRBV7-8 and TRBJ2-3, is GAGVSQSPRYKVAKRGQDVALRCDPISGHVSLFWYQQALGQGPEFLTYFQNEAQLDKSGLPSDRFFAERPEGSVSTLKIQRTQQEDSAVYLCASRLAQLPASTYTQYFGPGTRLTVL.

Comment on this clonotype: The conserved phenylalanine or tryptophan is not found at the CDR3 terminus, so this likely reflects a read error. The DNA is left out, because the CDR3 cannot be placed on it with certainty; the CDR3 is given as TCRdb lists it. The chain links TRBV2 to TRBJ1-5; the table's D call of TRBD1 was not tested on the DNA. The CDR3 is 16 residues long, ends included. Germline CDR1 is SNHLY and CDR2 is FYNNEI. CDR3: CASSELNPLLYEQYFV.

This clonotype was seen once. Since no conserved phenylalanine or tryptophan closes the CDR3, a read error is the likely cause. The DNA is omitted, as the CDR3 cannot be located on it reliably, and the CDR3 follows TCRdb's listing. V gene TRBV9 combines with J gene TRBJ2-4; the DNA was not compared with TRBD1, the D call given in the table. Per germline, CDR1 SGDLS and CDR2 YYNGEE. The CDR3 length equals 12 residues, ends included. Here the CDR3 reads CASSGGERQGEI.

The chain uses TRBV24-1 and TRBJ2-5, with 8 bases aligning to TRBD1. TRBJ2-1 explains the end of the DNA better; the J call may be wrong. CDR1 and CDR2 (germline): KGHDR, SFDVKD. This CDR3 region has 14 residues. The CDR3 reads CATGTGGGQDEQFF. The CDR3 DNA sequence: TGTGCCACCGGGACAGGCGGCGGGCAGGATGAGCAGTTCTTC.

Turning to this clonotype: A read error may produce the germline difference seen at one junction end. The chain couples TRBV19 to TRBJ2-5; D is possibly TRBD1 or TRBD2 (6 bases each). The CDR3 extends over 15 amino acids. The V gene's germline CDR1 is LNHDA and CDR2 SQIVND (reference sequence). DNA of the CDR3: TGTGCCAGCAGTATAGCCGGCGGGACAAAAGAGACCCAGTACTTC. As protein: CASSIAGGTKETQYF.

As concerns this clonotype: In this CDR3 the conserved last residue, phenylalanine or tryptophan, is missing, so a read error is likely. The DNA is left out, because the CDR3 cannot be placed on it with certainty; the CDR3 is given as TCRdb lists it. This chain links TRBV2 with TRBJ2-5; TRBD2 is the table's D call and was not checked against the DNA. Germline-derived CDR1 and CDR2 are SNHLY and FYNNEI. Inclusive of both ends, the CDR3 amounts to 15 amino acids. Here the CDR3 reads CASGGGGRDKQNLYL.

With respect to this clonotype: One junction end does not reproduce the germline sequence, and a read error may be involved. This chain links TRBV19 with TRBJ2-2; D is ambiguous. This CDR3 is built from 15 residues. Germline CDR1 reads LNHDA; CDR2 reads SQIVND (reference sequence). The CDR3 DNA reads TGTGCCAGCAGTAATGGTCAGGAGCTGGCCGGGGAGCTGTTTTTT. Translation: CASSNGQELAGELFF.

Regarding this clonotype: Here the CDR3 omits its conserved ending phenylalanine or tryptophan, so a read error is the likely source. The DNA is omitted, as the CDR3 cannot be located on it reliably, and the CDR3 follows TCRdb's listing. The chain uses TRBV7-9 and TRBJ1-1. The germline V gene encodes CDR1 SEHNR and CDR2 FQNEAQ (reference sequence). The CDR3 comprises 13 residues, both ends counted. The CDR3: CASSFERSGGADE.

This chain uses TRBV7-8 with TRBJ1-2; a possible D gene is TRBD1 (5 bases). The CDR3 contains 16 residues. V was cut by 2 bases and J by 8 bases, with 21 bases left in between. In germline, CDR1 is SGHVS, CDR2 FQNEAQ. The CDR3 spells CASSLPDSYGANGYTF. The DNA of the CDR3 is TGTGCCAGCAGCTTACCGGATAGCTACGGGGCCAACGGCTACACCTTC.